Listed below are T cell receptor beta chains from one sample, sequenced in a study of cytomegalovirus exposure and HLA in healthy donors. Sequenced by immunoSEQ multiplex PCR; TCRdb stores in-frame clones only, minus some. This table holds 150,000 to 200,000 clones, around three quarters found once. The source material was PBMCs. All receptors derive from a woman in her fifties or sixties in good health and CMV-seronegative. CDR3s include the opening cysteine and the closing phenylalanine or tryptophan. Each record gives: CDR3 length, J gene, V gene, clone size, CDR3 protein. Not all rows give a size; the values are once, few, many and, for expanded clones, a class.

cdr3_length: 14; j_call: TRBJ2-7; v_call: TRBV6-5; clone_size: .; cdr3_aa: CASGPRGQLYEQYF
cdr3_length: 14; j_call: TRBJ1-1; v_call: TRBV5-1; clone_size: .; cdr3_aa: CASSSSGGSYEAFF
cdr3_length: 11; j_call: TRBJ2-7; v_call: TRBV28; clone_size: .; cdr3_aa: CASSFRWEQYF
cdr3_length: 13; j_call: TRBJ1-1; v_call: TRBV4-2; clone_size: .; cdr3_aa: CASSREADREAFF
cdr3_length: 16; j_call: TRBJ2-7; v_call: TRBV6-6; clone_size: few; cdr3_aa: CASSYPGTESTYEQYF
cdr3_length: 14; j_call: TRBJ2-3; v_call: TRBV7-2; clone_size: .; cdr3_aa: CASSSPRGTDTQYF
cdr3_length: 14; j_call: TRBJ2-1; v_call: TRBV5-1; clone_size: .; cdr3_aa: CASSFPAGFEEQFF
cdr3_length: 14; j_call: TRBJ1-6; v_call: TRBV4-3; clone_size: .; cdr3_aa: CASTQGQGNSPLHF
cdr3_length: 16; j_call: TRBJ1-1; v_call: TRBV7-6; clone_size: .; cdr3_aa: CASSFSFRGRDTEAFF
cdr3_length: 16; j_call: TRBJ2-1; v_call: TRBV28; clone_size: .; cdr3_aa: CASSPGLAGGYNEQFF
cdr3_length: 14; j_call: TRBJ2-7; v_call: TRBV5-1; clone_size: once; cdr3_aa: CASSNPGQSYEQYF